This TCR beta chain comes out of a study of T cell responses to AZD1222 COVID-19 vaccine. The assay was immunoSEQ multiplex PCR, and TCRdb's table has in-frame clones only and misses some. The data hold over 120,000 clones, with 90% to 95% observed a single time. V shed 1 base and J shed 8 bases, with 8 bases lying between them. This CDR3 spans 13 amino acids. Germline V gene data show CDR1 as SEHNR and CDR2 as FQNEAQ (reference sequence). The chain links TRBV7-9 to TRBJ1-4; D is unresolved. The sequencing here drew on peripheral blood, taken on day 0 of AZD1222 vaccination. The receptor was derived from an adult in good health. The CDR3 protein is CASSLGGSEKLFF. CDR3 DNA: TGTGCCAGCAGCTTAGGAGGGTCCGAAAAACTGTTTTTT.